The next 8 T cell receptor beta chains were all read from a single sample in a study of cytomegalovirus exposure and HLA in healthy donors. Sequenced by immunoSEQ multiplex PCR; TCRdb stores in-frame clones only, minus some. The table has tens of thousands of clones, roughly 83% seen once; the top ten hold 9.5% to 13%. Sequences were obtained from PBMCs. All receptors derive from a woman aged 18-35 years in good health and CMV-seropositive.

The sample holds one count of this clone. The V call is TRBV6-6, the J call TRBJ2-5; 11 bases map to TRBD2. The CDR3 covers 15 residues. The junction had 3 bases not matched to a gene; V was cut back by 2 bases and J by 4 bases. CDR1 is MNHNY and CDR2 is SVGAGI in the germline V gene (reference sequence). The CDR3 sequence is CASSYRSGGAETQYF. CDR3 nucleotide sequence: TGTGCCAGCAGTTACCGTAGCGGGGGGGCAGAGACCCAGTACTTC.

V and J are TRBV28 and TRBJ2-7; a possible D gene is TRBD1 (6 bases). CDR1 and CDR2 (germline): MDHEN, SYDVKM. The germline V and J ends were trimmed by 5 bases and 4 bases, with 9 bases remaining between them. The CDR3 spans 12 residues. The CDR3 coding sequence is TGTGCCAGCAGTGAAACAGGGTACGAGCAGTACTTC. Its protein product is CASSETGYEQYF.

The V and J genes are TRBV6-4 and TRBJ1-1, with D uncertain. The V gene's germline CDR1 is MRHNA and CDR2 SNTAGT. This CDR3 has 13 amino acids. V shed 5 bases and J shed 4 bases, with 11 bases lying between them. CDR3 sequence: CASSRSGPTEAFF. DNA for the CDR3: TGTGCCAGCAGTCGTTCGGGTCCCACTGAAGCTTTCTTT.

This clone was recorded once. This chain connects TRBV11-2 to TRBJ2-2, with 10 positions matching TRBD1. Losses at the gene ends were 1 base for V and 5 bases for J; bases not matched to a gene: 4. This CDR3 region has 16 residues. The germline gives CDR1 SGHAT, CDR2 FQNNGV. This CDR3 is CASSLVTGGRTGELFF. DNA of the CDR3: TGTGCCAGCAGCTTAGTGACAGGGGGCCGTACCGGGGAGCTGTTTTTT.

The chain links TRBV10-3 to TRBJ2-1; TRBD2 matches at 9 bases. The CDR3 extends over 14 amino acids. V lost 4 bases and J lost 5; bases outside the gene matches: 3. Per germline, CDR1 ENHRY and CDR2 SYGVKD. Written as DNA, the CDR3 is TGTGCCATCAGTGGTGGGACTAGCAACAATGAGCAGTTCTTC. Protein product: CAISGGTSNNEQFF.

CDR3 DNA sequence: TGTGCCAGCAGTGTCCTCTACGAGCAGTACTTC. Translated: CASSVLYEQYF. The genes are TRBV6-1 and TRBJ2-7, with D uncertain. CDR3 size: 11 residues. With 4 bases removed from V and 3 bases from J, the gap between germline ends came to 4 bases. Germline V gives CDR1 MNHNS, CDR2 SASEGT.

The rearrangement uses TRBV7-2 and TRBJ1-1, with 9 nucleotides matching TRBD1. Germline V gives CDR1 SGHTA, CDR2 FQGNSA. CDR3 size: 16 residues. V shed 5 bases, J shed 5 bases, and the junction held 12 bases outside the gene matches. This CDR3 reads CASSPYPTGGGTEAFF. DNA of the CDR3: TGTGCCAGCAGCCCCTACCCGACAGGGGGAGGGACTGAAGCTTTCTTT.

This clone was detected only once. In nucleotides, the CDR3 is TGTGCCAGCAGCTCGGACTATTATAATTCACCCCTCCACTTT. Translating it yields CASSSDYYNSPLHF. V usage is TRBV7-6 and J usage is TRBJ1-6; D gene ambiguous. The V end lost 4 bases, the J end lost 4 bases, and 8 bases lay between the germline ends. This CDR3 is 14 amino acids long. Germline CDR1 is SGHVS and CDR2 is FNYEAQ.